One and the same sample provided the 24 T cell receptor beta chains below, sequenced in a study of blood T cell repertoires in COVID-19. Sequencing used immunoSEQ multiplex PCR; TCRdb keeps in-frame clones, though not all of them. The sample yields around 210,000 clones, about 80% seen once. Sequencing was done on a sample of peripheral blood. The source is a woman of 80 years or more with COVID-19, enrolled during active disease.

A note on this clone: This sample also contains other DNA sequences that code for the same CDR3. CDR3 nucleotides: TGCGCCAGCAGCTTGGCGGGATCCTACGAGCAGTACTTC. This gives the protein CASSLAGSYEQYF. The chain joins TRBV5-1 to TRBJ2-7, with a possible D match to TRBD2 (5 bases). CDR1 SGHRS and CDR2 YFSETQ come from the germline V gene. This CDR3 spans 13 amino acids. V lost 0 bases and J 1 base, leaving 5 bases between the germline ends.

The chain combines TRBV5-8 with TRBJ1-5, with D possibly TRBD1 on 6 matching bases. The CDR3 is 15 amino acids. CDR1 and CDR2 (germline): SGHTS, YDEGEE. Trimming pared 4 bases from V and 3 bases from J, leaving 14 bases between. The CDR3 reads CASSQWGGPNQPQHF. CDR3 DNA: TGTGCCAGCAGCCAGTGGGGGGGGCCCAATCAGCCCCAGCATTTT.

The chain employs TRBV29-1 and TRBJ2-7; 9 bases line up with TRBD2. The trim removed 8 bases at V and 6 bases at J, leaving 11 bases unmatched. The CDR3 consists of 13 residues. Germline values: CDR1 SQVTM, CDR2 ANQGSEA. In DNA form, the CDR3 reads TGCAGCACTCGGCGGGAGGGCCGGGGCGAGCAGTACTTC. Translation gives CSTRREGRGEQYF.

This clone was recorded once. The chain combines TRBV7-8 with TRBJ2-3, with 8 nucleotides matching TRBD1. The V gene end was trimmed by 5 bases and the J gene end by 7 bases; junction bases not matched to a gene: 8. The CDR3 is 14 amino acids. Germline V gene lookup returns CDR1 SGHVS and CDR2 FQNEAQ. The chain's CDR3 is CASSLGTGEYTQYF. The CDR3, as DNA: TGTGCCAGCAGCCTAGGGACAGGCGAATATACGCAGTATTTT. Full variable domain (missing parts from reference TRBV7-8 and TRBJ2-3): GAGVSQSPRYKVAKRGQDVALRCDPISGHVSLFWYQQALGQGPEFLTYFQNEAQLDKSGLPSDRFFAERPEGSVSTLKIQRTQQEDSAVYLCASSLGTGEYTQYFGPGTRLTVL.

The CDR3 sequence: CASSSDLREFF. For the CDR3, the DNA is TGTGCCAGCAGTAGCGACCTCCGGGAGTTCTTC. The chain employs TRBV11-2 and TRBJ2-1; maybe TRBD2 (5 bases). Germline V CDR1 and CDR2: SGHAT, FQNNGV. The CDR3 has 11 amino acids. V gave up 6 bases and J gave up 14 bases, with 14 bases separating them.

The V call is TRBV7-6, the J call TRBJ2-7, with D possibly TRBD1 on 6 matching bases. Germline CDR1 and CDR2: SGHVS and FNYEAQ. The CDR3 extends over 15 amino acids. V was trimmed by 1 base and J by 1 base, leaving 11 bases between them. CDR3 coding DNA: TGTGCCAGCAGCTTAGGGGGGCAGAGGTCCTACGAGCAGTACTTC. Translation: CASSLGGQRSYEQYF.

CDR3 sequence reads: CASSVASGRGETQYF. CDR3 DNA: TGTGCCAGCAGCGTGGCGAGCGGGAGGGGAGAGACCCAGTACTTC. The chain employs TRBV9 and TRBJ2-5, with 10 bases identical to TRBD2. This CDR3 spans 15 amino acids. Germline V CDR1 and CDR2: SGDLS, YYNGEE. The V gene end was trimmed by 2 bases and the J gene end by 4 bases; junction bases not matched to a gene: 5.

The sample holds a few counts of this clone. This CDR3 is also generated by other DNA sequences in the sample. The chain joins TRBV5-1 to TRBJ2-1, with 7 bases that match TRBD2. Germline CDR1 SGHRS, CDR2 YFSETQ. The CDR3 sequence is 15 residues long. V dropped 3 bases and J dropped 0; count of bases not matched to a gene: 3. CDR3: CASSYGGSSYNEQFF. CDR3 DNA: TGCGCCAGCAGCTACGGGGGGTCCTCCTACAATGAGCAGTTCTTC. The variable domain in full, with the rest retrieved from reference TRBV5-1 and TRBJ2-1, is KAGVTQTPRYLIKTRGQQVTLSCSPISGHRSVSWYQQTPGQGLQFLFEYFSETQRNKGNFPGRFSGRQFSNSRSEMNVSTLELGDSALYLCASSYGGSSYNEQFFGPGTRLTVL.

The rearrangement joins TRBV7-9 to TRBJ2-3; TRBD1 agrees at 8 bases. The CDR3 consists of 14 residues. V was clipped by 6 bases and J by 2 bases; unmatched bases: 4. In germline, CDR1 is SEHNR, CDR2 FQNEAQ (reference sequence). The chain's CDR3 is CASRDRVPTDTQYF. In DNA, the CDR3 is TGTGCCAGCAGGGACAGGGTTCCCACAGATACGCAGTATTTT.

The genes are TRBV7-6 and TRBJ2-1, with 10 positions matching TRBD2. The CDR3 is 19 amino acids. J was trimmed by 9 bases and V by 0 bases; bases with no gene match: 17. CDR1 is SGHVS, CDR2 FNYEAQ, per germline. CDR3 loop: CASSLALWGIAGGSSEQFF. The CDR3 coding sequence is TGTGCCAGCAGCTTAGCTCTGTGGGGTATAGCGGGAGGTTCGAGTGAGCAGTTCTTC.

The chain employs TRBV24-1 and TRBJ2-7; 9 nucleotides match TRBD2. CDR1 is KGHDR and CDR2 is SFDVKD in the germline V gene. V lost 3 bases and J lost 1; bases outside the gene matches: 3. The length of the CDR3 is 15 residues. For the CDR3, the DNA is TGTGCCACCAGTGATAGCGGGAGGTCTTCCTACGAGCAGTACTTC. Translation gives CATSDSGRSSYEQYF.

The chain carries TRBV21-1 and TRBJ2-1; the D call in the table, TRBD2, was not verified against the DNA. TRBV21-1 is shown as a pseudogene. CDR3 size: 13 residues. CDR3 amino acids: CAIPPSRRNEQFF. The DNA of the CDR3 is TGTGCCATTCCCCCGTCTAGGCGGAATGAGCAGTTCTTC.

This chain joins TRBV19 and TRBJ2-1; possibly TRBD2 for D (5 bases). The CDR3 is made up of 11 amino acids. Trimming shortened V by 3 bases and J by 9 bases, and 6 bases separated the two germline ends. CDR1 is LNHDA, CDR2 SQIVND, per germline (reference sequence). The CDR3 is CASSIRGEQFF. The CDR3 bases are TGTGCCAGTAGTATCCGGGGTGAGCAGTTCTTC.

The chain has TRBV4-1 and TRBJ2-5; TRBD1 matches 11 bases. The germline gives CDR1 MGHRA, CDR2 YSYEKL. There are 15 residues in the CDR3. V trimming: 0 bases; J trimming: 4 bases; junction bases outside the gene matches: 1. The chain's CDR3 is CASSQEGQGGETQYF. CDR3 sequence (DNA): TGCGCCAGCAGCCAAGAGGGACAGGGGGGAGAGACCCAGTACTTC.

This chain joins TRBV4-1 and TRBJ1-3; D remains ambiguous. Germline V gene data show CDR1 as MGHRA and CDR2 as YSYEKL. Trimming cost V 4 bases and J 0 bases, with 10 bases left between them. The CDR3 is 15 amino acids. CDR3 loop: CASSRTVNSGNTIYF. As DNA, the CDR3 is TGCGCCAGCAGCCGGACTGTGAACTCTGGAAACACCATATATTTT.

This clone was seen just once. The chain carries TRBV7-8 and TRBJ2-5, with 10 bases fitting TRBD1. Unmatched junction bases numbered 8, after V lost 4 bases and J lost 3 bases. CDR3 length: 16 residues. The germline V gene has CDR1 SGHVS and CDR2 FQNEAQ. For the CDR3, the DNA is TGTGCCAGCAGCTCCCGGGACAGGGGTTCGAAAGAGACCCAGTACTTC. Translated: CASSSRDRGSKETQYF.

The V and J genes are TRBV11-2 and TRBJ1-1, with 11 bases matching TRBD1. The CDR3 loop spans 17 amino acids. V lost 2 bases to trimming and J lost 6 bases; unmatched junction nucleotides: 11. From germline, CDR1 is SGHAT and CDR2 FQNNGV. CDR3: CASSLSSGTGGNPEAFF. CDR3 nucleotide sequence: TGTGCCAGCAGCTTATCATCCGGGACAGGGGGGAATCCTGAAGCTTTCTTT.

The chain uses TRBV5-4 and TRBJ2-3; 11 nucleotides match TRBD2. The V and J ends lost 4 bases and 8 bases, in that order; junction bases with no gene match: 9. CDR1 is SGHNT, CDR2 YYREEE, per germline (reference sequence). The CDR3 spans 15 residues. The CDR3, as DNA: TGTGCCAGCAGCGGGGGGGGACTAGCGGAAGGTACGCAGTATTTT. Amino acids: CASSGGGLAEGTQYF.

V and J are TRBV19 and TRBJ1-1; 7 bases line up with TRBD1. Germline CDR1 reads LNHDA; CDR2 reads SQIVND (reference sequence). CDR3 size: 14 residues. J was trimmed by 2 bases and V by 5 bases; bases with no gene match: 5. DNA of the CDR3: TGTGCCAGTAGTTTAACAGGGGCCAACACTGAAGCTTTCTTT. Translated: CASSLTGANTEAFF.

J is TRBJ2-1 and V is TRBV5-5; tentative D call: TRBD2 (5 bases). The CDR3 is 16 residues long. CDR1 is SGHKS and CDR2 is YYEKEE in the germline V gene (reference sequence). The V end lost 0 bases, the J end lost 6 bases, and 16 bases lay between the germline ends. DNA for the CDR3: TGTGCCAGCAGCTTGGCACCAGCGGCGAGGGTCAATGAGCAGTTCTTC. Encoded protein: CASSLAPAARVNEQFF.

This chain joins TRBV19 and TRBJ2-3; D is perhaps TRBD2 (6 bases). Trimming took off 6 bases at V and 2 bases at J, with 12 bases between the two ends. Germline CDR1 LNHDA, CDR2 SQIVND (reference sequence). The CDR3 is made up of 14 amino acids. CDR3 nucleotide sequence: TGTGCCAGTAGGCGCGCGGGGTCCACAGATACGCAGTATTTT. Translating it yields CASRRAGSTDTQYF.

The chain combines TRBV5-1 with TRBJ1-2; 8 bases agree with TRBD1. The ends lost 6 bases at V and 7 bases at J; junction bases unmatched: 5. The CDR3 totals 12 residues. Per the germline V gene, CDR1 is SGHRS and CDR2 is YFSETQ. The CDR3: CASTGQGPGYTF. The CDR3, as DNA: TGCGCCAGCACTGGACAGGGCCCTGGCTACACCTTC.

This chain links TRBV28 with TRBJ2-3, with 8 bases fitting TRBD2. Germline V gene lookup returns CDR1 MDHEN and CDR2 SYDVKM. The V and J ends lost 5 bases and 4 bases, in that order; junction bases with no gene match: 8. The CDR3 totals 15 residues. CDR3 loop: CASSGPGGLSDTQYF. The CDR3 nucleotides are TGTGCCAGCAGTGGCCCGGGGGGGCTCTCAGATACGCAGTATTTT.

V and J are TRBV19 and TRBJ1-1, with no clear D. The CDR3 runs 13 residues. V was trimmed by 6 bases and J by 4 bases, leaving 12 bases between them. The germline V gene encodes CDR1 LNHDA and CDR2 SQIVND (reference sequence). Here the CDR3 reads CASRTIVTTEAFF. The CDR3 DNA reads as TGTGCCAGTAGGACAATAGTAACCACTGAAGCTTTCTTT.